This T cell receptor beta chain comes out of a study of T-cell memory formation after mild COVID-19. The wider study: TCR clusters were largely donor specific.

As regards this clonotype: The antigen is undetermined.

TCRdb passed the 5' RACE reads through MiXCR, listing each CDR3 protein once. The repertoire includes 350,000 to 500,000 distinct CDR3 sequences, roughly 18% of them detected once, and 20% to 25% sits in the top ten. Whole-study findings and limits: Several responding clones turned up in pre-infection memory, indicating that cross-reactive memory may have taken part.

The length of the CDR3 is 14 residues. V lost 1 base to trimming and J lost 3 bases, with 10 bases between them. Germline CDR1 and CDR2: GTSNPN and SVGIG (reference sequence). The clonotype was recovered from a man between 18 and 29 years old who had mild COVID-19 (a few samples of this study predate the infection). Cell type and time point are not known. The V call is TRBV30, the J call TRBJ2-1, with a weak D call TRBD2 (5 bases). Source material: PBMCs or a T cell subset sorted from them (not recorded which). Here the CDR3 DNA reads TGTGCCTGGAGTGAAGTAGGACTCTACAATGAGCAGTTCTTC. Its translation: CAWSEVGLYNEQFF.